This TCR beta chain was recovered during a study of blood T cell repertoires in COVID-19 (dated by TCRdb to about 2020). At the level of the whole study: Collaborator samples came from the United States, Italy and Spain and covered acute and convalescent phases of COVID-19. Samples came from the ongoing ImmuneRACE study (first 160 participants) plus 1,254 subjects from 6 global collaborators. The repertoires were released in a freely available public database meant as a resource for research on the immune response to SARS-CoV-2. The sample metadata nearly always contained a de-identified subject ID, COVID-19 status, age in years and sex. Where available, HLA class I and class II types were obtained from metadata supplied by the sample provider rather than from assay-based typing. The prospective study material was composed of cDNA or gDNA derived from T cells, B-cell-depleted T cells, or PBMCs. The dataset comprised deeply sampled blood TCRbeta repertoires from subjects exposed to, actively infected with, or recovered from COVID-19. The paper as a whole reports these results and caveats: Clinical and demographic metadata were provided uncurated, with the amount varying by source and participant.

TCRbeta CDR3 regions were amplified from genomic DNA by means of the immunoSEQ Assay, a bias-controlled multiplex PCR. The original pipeline was this. The number of nucleated cells in each sample was estimated by amplification of reference gene primers within the assay. To quantify the absolute abundance of each unique TCRbeta CDR3 rearrangement, sequence reads were collapsed and filtered. For each sample, productive Simpson clonality was calculated as the square root of Simpson's diversity index across productive rearrangements. TCRdb holds this immuneACCESS table with in-frame rearrangements only. Some clones are missing; in checked studies, unresolved V genes explain under half, and the rest has no known cause. The DNA gave D and trimming, while V, J and clone size come from that table. The sample table shows 300,000 or so clones, and approximately 90% are seen once. 3.7% of the sample is held by the ten biggest clonotypes.

On this clone itself: The specificity of this receptor is unknown. Per-nucleotide qualities are absent, and no much larger clonotype sits a single base away.

The collaborating institutions used their own protocols to collect whole blood in K2EDTA tubes. For TCRbeta analysis, collaborator samples were shipped as frozen whole blood, as isolated PBMCs, or as DNA extracted from either sample type. The germline V gene encodes CDR1 SGHDN and CDR2 FVKESK. The CDR3 runs 15 amino acids, cysteine and phenylalanine included. Only the CDR3 DNA is retained, 45 bases long and in frame from the first base. V is shortened by 4 bases, J by 0 bases, and the region joining them spans 12 bases. The chain links TRBV14 with TRBJ1-2; the D gene cannot be resolved reliably. The material sequenced was peripheral blood. The receptor comes from a middle-aged woman with acute or convalescent COVID-19. The nucleotide sequence is given as TGTGCCAGCAGCCCGTCTGGAACAGCTAACTATGGCTACACCTTC. It translates to CASSPSGTANYGYTF.